One and the same sample provided the 21 T cell receptor beta chains below, sequenced in a study of T cell changes during pregnancy in multiple sclerosis. The protocol was immunoSEQ multiplex PCR, while the TCRdb copy is restricted to in-frame clones and leaves out a portion. The data contain tens of thousands of clones, roughly 90% of them singletons. The sample in question was CD8+ T cells from peripheral blood mononuclear cells, obtained before pregnancy. The source of these receptors is a female donor with multiple sclerosis, enrolled in a pregnancy study.

V and J are TRBV27 and TRBJ2-7; D unclear. This CDR3 has 15 residues. The V end lost 0 bases, the J end lost 3 bases, and 12 bases lay between the germline ends. Germline V gene lookup returns CDR1 MNHEY and CDR2 SMNVEV (reference sequence). The CDR3 DNA sequence: TGTGCCAGCAGTTTATCGAGAACCCCCCTCTACGAGCAGTACTTC. Amino acid sequence: CASSLSRTPLYEQYF.

There are a few counts of this clone. CDR3 amino acids: CASSHLDLSYNEQFF. DNA of the CDR3: TGTGCCAGCAGCCACCTAGATCTTTCCTACAATGAGCAGTTCTTC. This chain uses TRBV14 with TRBJ2-1, with D uncertain. Between the trimmed V and J ends, which lost 3 bases and 1 base, there was a span of 10 bases. Germline V CDR1 and CDR2: SGHDN, FVKESK. The CDR3 is made up of 15 amino acids.

A note on this clone: Sequence at one end of the junction differs from germline and may be a read error. V is TRBV13 and J is TRBJ2-3, with D perhaps TRBD1 (7 bases). The CDR3 runs 14 residues. Germline V lookup: CDR1 PRHDT, CDR2 FYEKMQ (reference sequence). CDR3 nucleotide sequence: TGTGCCAGCAGCCCGACTAGGGGGACAGATACGCGGTATTTT. Its protein is CASSPTRGTDTRYF. The entire variable domain, with the rest obtained from reference TRBV13 and TRBJ2-3, is as follows: AAGVIQSPRHLIKEKRETATLKCYPIPRHDTVYWYQQGPGQDPQFLISFYEKMQSDKGSIPDRFSAQQFSDYHSELNMSSLELGDSALYFCASSPTRGTDTRYFGPGTRLTVL.

This chain joins TRBV5-5 and TRBJ2-7, with 10 bases matching TRBD1. The CDR3 totals 14 residues. V shed 2 bases and J 3 bases; nucleotides not matched to a gene: 2. The germline V gene has CDR1 SGHKS and CDR2 YYEKEE (reference sequence). This CDR3 reads CASSFGQGDYEQYF. DNA for the CDR3: TGTGCCAGCAGCTTTGGACAGGGGGACTACGAGCAGTACTTC.

The genes are TRBV19 and TRBJ2-3; TRBD2 matches 12 bases. This CDR3 spans 19 amino acids. Trimming cost V 0 bases and J 1 base; bases outside gene matches: 8. Germline V gene data show CDR1 as LNHDA and CDR2 as SQIVND (reference sequence). As DNA, the CDR3 is TGTGCCAGTAGTATAGATCTGACGGGACTAGCGGGCGGCACAGATACGCAGTATTTT. Residues: CASSIDLTGLAGGTDTQYF.

This chain connects TRBV4-2 to TRBJ2-1; 9 positions match TRBD1. Germline CDR1 is LGHNA and CDR2 is YNFKEQ. J gave up 4 bases and V 9 bases, and 7 bases lay outside the gene matches. This CDR3 comprises 14 residues. The CDR3 reads CASYDRGRYNEQFF. The CDR3 region has the DNA TGTGCCAGTTATGACAGGGGGAGGTACAATGAGCAGTTCTTC.

The rearrangement uses TRBV7-2 and TRBJ2-3; no clear D gene. This CDR3 is 13 amino acids long. Germline assignment: CDR1 SGHTA and CDR2 FQGNSA. V was pared by 2 bases and J by 6 bases, with 9 bases between. The CDR3 DNA follows: TGTGCCAGCAGCTTACTCCCCGGTGATACGCAGTATTTT. Protein product: CASSLLPGDTQYF.

This chain joins TRBV5-5 and TRBJ2-7; no firm D call. The CDR3 loop spans 12 amino acids. With 4 bases removed from V and 4 bases from J, the gap between germline ends came to 9 bases. Germline values: CDR1 SGHKS, CDR2 YYEKEE (reference sequence). The CDR3 sequence is CASSLPGYEQYF. CDR3 DNA sequence: TGTGCCAGCAGCCTTCCCGGGTACGAGCAGTACTTC.

This rearrangement joins TRBV21-1 to TRBJ1-1; the table calls TRBD1, which could not be checked here. TRBV21-1 counts as a pseudogene. This CDR3 contains 18 residues. CDR3 residues: CASSRPLCSIQGGARAFF. DNA for the CDR3: TGTGCCAGCAGCAGGCCCCTTTGTAGCATTCAGGGGGGCGCGAGGGCTTTCTTT.

V usage is TRBV28 and J usage is TRBJ2-5, with TRBD2 matching over 13 bases. V trimming: 11 bases; J trimming: 3 bases; junction bases outside the gene matches: 6. Germline V gives CDR1 MDHEN, CDR2 SYDVKM. CDR3 length equals 14 residues. The CDR3 reads CASRLAGGEETQYF. CDR3 nucleotides: TGTGCCTCGAGACTAGCGGGAGGCGAAGAGACCCAGTACTTC. Full variable domain (missing parts from reference TRBV28 and TRBJ2-5): DVKVTQSSRYLVKRTGEKVFLECVQDMDHENMFWYRQDPGLGLRLIYFSYDVKMKEKGDIPEGYSVSREKKERFSLILESASTNQTSMYLCASRLAGGEETQYFGPGTRLLVL.

In its sample, this clone was seen once. CDR3: CASSTAGGPRNEQFF. The DNA of the CDR3 is TGTGCCAGCTCCACAGCGGGAGGCCCCCGCAATGAGCAGTTCTTC. The J gene is TRBJ2-1, the V gene TRBV27, with TRBD2 matching over 9 bases. The CDR3 consists of 15 residues. Germline CDR1 MNHEY, CDR2 SMNVEV (reference sequence). The V gene end was trimmed by 8 bases and the J gene end by 6 bases; junction bases not matched to a gene: 11.

The chain combines TRBV28 with TRBJ2-2, with D perhaps TRBD1 (5 bases). Germline loops: CDR1 MDHEN, CDR2 SYDVKM. V gave up 1 base and J gave up 6 bases, with 6 bases separating them. This CDR3 is 13 amino acids long. The CDR3 DNA sequence: TGTGCCAGCAGTTTATTGGGGCCCGGGGAGCTGTTTTTT. The encoded protein is CASSLLGPGELFF.

This chain links TRBV7-2 with TRBJ2-2, with a weak D call TRBD2 (5 bases). The V gene's germline CDR1 is SGHTA and CDR2 FQGNSA. The CDR3 extends over 12 amino acids. The ends were cut back, 5 bases at V and 4 bases at J, with 5 bases in the middle. The CDR3 spells CASSGLTGELFF. DNA for the CDR3: TGTGCCAGCAGCGGACTCACCGGGGAGCTGTTTTTT. The whole variable domain, remainder taken from reference TRBV7-2 and TRBJ2-2, is GAGVSQSPSNKVTEKGKDVELRCDPISGHTALYWYRQSLGQGLEFLIYFQGNSAPDKSGLPSDRFSAERTGGSVSTLTIQRTQQEDSAVYLCASSGLTGELFFGEGSRLTVL.

The chain combines TRBV7-9 with TRBJ1-1; D might be TRBD1 (5 bases). Between the trimmed V and J ends, which lost 0 bases and 0 bases, there was a span of 8 bases. This CDR3 region has 15 residues. CDR1 and CDR2 from the germline V gene are SEHNR and FQNEAQ (reference sequence). The CDR3 reads CASSLAQGMNTEAFF. In DNA, the CDR3 is TGTGCCAGCAGCTTAGCGCAGGGTATGAACACTGAAGCTTTCTTT.

In this sample, this clone turned up once. The chain employs TRBV4-1 and TRBJ1-5; D call uncertain. The CDR3 consists of 14 residues. Trimming stripped 0 bases from V and 6 bases from J, with 9 bases between. From germline, CDR1 is MGHRA and CDR2 YSYEKL. CDR3 sequence (DNA): TGCGCCAGCAGCCAAGATAGTAGCGGTCAGCCCCAGCATTTT. Protein: CASSQDSSGQPQHF.

CDR3 coding DNA: TGCGCCAGCAGCTTACACGTAGCGGGAAGGAAGGAGACCCAGTACTTC. It translates to CASSLHVAGRKETQYF. This chain uses TRBV5-1 with TRBJ2-5; 8 positions agree with TRBD2. Germline loops: CDR1 SGHRS, CDR2 YFSETQ. CDR3 size: 16 residues. V lost 2 bases, J lost 5 bases, and 11 bases stayed unmatched.

The rearrangement joins TRBV28 to TRBJ2-7, with 8 bases lining up with TRBD1. J lost 3 bases, V lost 5 bases, and 0 bases had no gene match. This CDR3 comprises 12 residues. Germline V lookup: CDR1 MDHEN, CDR2 SYDVKM. Here the CDR3 DNA reads TGTGCCAGCAGTACAGGGGGCTACGAGCAGTACTTC. Protein: CASSTGGYEQYF.

The J gene is TRBJ2-3, the V gene TRBV7-6; TRBD2 agrees at 13 bases. This CDR3 is built from 17 residues. V was clipped by 1 base and J by 6 bases; unmatched bases: 7. CDR1 SGHVS and CDR2 FNYEAQ come from the germline V gene. CDR3 region: CASSLVLAGGPRDTQYF. In nucleotides, the CDR3 is TGTGCCAGCAGCTTAGTACTAGCGGGAGGGCCAAGGGATACGCAGTATTTT.

This sequence joins TRBV19 and TRBJ2-1; 11 bases match TRBD2. Germline CDR1 is LNHDA and CDR2 is SQIVND (reference sequence). This CDR3 is built from 18 residues. V was pared by 5 bases and J by 4 bases, with 13 bases of the junction left unmatched. CDR3 bases: TGTGCCAGTAGTCCCGGGACTAGCGGAGCCGGCGGATACAATGAGCAGTTCTTC. This translates into CASSPGTSGAGGYNEQFF.

J is TRBJ2-7 and V is TRBV28; 8 bases match TRBD2. Per germline, CDR1 MDHEN and CDR2 SYDVKM. V lost 4 bases to trimming and J lost 9 bases; unmatched junction nucleotides: 14. The CDR3 runs 15 residues. CDR3 DNA: TGTGCCAGCAGTTACACGCTTAGCGGGAACCACGGGCAGTACTTC. Protein sequence: CASSYTLSGNHGQYF.

The V gene is TRBV7-9, the J gene TRBJ2-7, with 7 bases that match TRBD2. With 4 bases clipped from V and 5 bases from J, the junction kept 8 bases outside the gene matches. From germline, CDR1 is SEHNR and CDR2 FQNEAQ (reference sequence). The CDR3 contains 14 residues. CDR3 DNA: TGTGCCAGCAGCTGGGGGGGGGACCTTAACGAGCAGTACTTC. Its translation: CASSWGGDLNEQYF.